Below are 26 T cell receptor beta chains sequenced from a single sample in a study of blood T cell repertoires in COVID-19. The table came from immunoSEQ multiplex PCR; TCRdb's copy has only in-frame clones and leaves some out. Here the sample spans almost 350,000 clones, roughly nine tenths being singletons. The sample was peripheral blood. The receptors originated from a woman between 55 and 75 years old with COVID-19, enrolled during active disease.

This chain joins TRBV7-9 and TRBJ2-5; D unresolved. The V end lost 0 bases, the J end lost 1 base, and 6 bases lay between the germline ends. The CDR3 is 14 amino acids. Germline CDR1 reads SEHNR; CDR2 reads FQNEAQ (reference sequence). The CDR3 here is CASSLAGTQETQYF. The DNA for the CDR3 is TGTGCCAGCAGCTTAGCGGGCACCCAAGAGACCCAGTACTTC.

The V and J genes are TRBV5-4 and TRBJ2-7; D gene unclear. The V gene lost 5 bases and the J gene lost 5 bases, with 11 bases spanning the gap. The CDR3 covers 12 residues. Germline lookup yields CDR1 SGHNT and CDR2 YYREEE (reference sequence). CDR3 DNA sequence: TGTGCCAGCAGTGTAGTAAGAAACGAGCAGTACTTC. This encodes CASSVVRNEQYF.

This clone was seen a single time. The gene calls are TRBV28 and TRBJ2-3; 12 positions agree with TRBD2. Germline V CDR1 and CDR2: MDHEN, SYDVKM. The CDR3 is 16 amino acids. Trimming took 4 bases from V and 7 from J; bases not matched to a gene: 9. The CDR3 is CASSSRLAGAYYTQYF. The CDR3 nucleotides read TGTGCCAGCAGTTCCAGACTAGCGGGGGCCTACTATACGCAGTATTTT.

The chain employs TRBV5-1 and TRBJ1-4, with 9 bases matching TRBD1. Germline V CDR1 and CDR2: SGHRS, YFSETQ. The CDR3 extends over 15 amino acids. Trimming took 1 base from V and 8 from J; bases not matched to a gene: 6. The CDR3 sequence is CASSLTGGAGEKLFF. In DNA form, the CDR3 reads TGCGCCAGCAGCTTGACAGGGGGCGCTGGGGAAAAACTGTTTTTT.

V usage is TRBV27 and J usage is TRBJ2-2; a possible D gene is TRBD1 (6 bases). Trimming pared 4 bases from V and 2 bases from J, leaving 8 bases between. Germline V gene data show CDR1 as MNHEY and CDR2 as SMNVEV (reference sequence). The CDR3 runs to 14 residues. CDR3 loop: CASSSGANTGELFF. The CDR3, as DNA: TGTGCCAGCAGTTCAGGGGCCAACACCGGGGAGCTGTTTTTT.

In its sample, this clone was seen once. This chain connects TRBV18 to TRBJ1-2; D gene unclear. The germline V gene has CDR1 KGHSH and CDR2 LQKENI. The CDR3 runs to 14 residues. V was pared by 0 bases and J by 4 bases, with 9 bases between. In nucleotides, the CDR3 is TGTGCCAGCTCACCACCGACTCGGTCCTATGGCTACACCTTC. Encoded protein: CASSPPTRSYGYTF.

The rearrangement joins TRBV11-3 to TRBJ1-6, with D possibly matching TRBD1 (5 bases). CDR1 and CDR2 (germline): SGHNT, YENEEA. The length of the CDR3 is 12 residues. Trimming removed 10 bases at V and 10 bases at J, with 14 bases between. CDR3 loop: CATEDIYSPLHF. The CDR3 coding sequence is TGTGCCACCGAGGACATTTACTCACCCCTCCACTTT.

The CDR3 DNA sequence: TGCGCCAGCAGCCCGCTGCCGACAGATAACAATCAGCCCCAGCATTTT. Translated: CASSPLPTDNNQPQHF. This chain joins TRBV5-1 and TRBJ1-5, with TRBD1 as a possible D gene (5 bases). The germline V gene encodes CDR1 SGHRS and CDR2 YFSETQ. The CDR3 is 16 amino acids. V was cut by 4 bases and J by 3 bases, with 17 bases left in between. Filled out from reference TRBV5-1 and TRBJ1-5, the complete variable domain reads KAGVTQTPRYLIKTRGQQVTLSCSPISGHRSVSWYQQTPGQGLQFLFEYFSETQRNKGNFPGRFSGRQFSNSRSEMNVSTLELGDSALYLCASSPLPTDNNQPQHFGDGTRLSIL.

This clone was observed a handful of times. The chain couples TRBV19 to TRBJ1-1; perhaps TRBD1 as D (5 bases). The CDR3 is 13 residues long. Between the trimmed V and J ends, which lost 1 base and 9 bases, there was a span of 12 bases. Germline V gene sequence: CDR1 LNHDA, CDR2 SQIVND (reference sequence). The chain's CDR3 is CASSIGPKGKAFF. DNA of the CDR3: TGTGCCAGTAGTATAGGCCCAAAGGGGAAAGCTTTCTTT.

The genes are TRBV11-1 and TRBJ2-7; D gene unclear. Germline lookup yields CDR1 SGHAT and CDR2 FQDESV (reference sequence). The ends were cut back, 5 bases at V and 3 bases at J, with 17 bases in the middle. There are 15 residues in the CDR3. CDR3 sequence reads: CASSQDIPRIYEQYF. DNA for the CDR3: TGTGCCAGCAGCCAAGACATCCCAAGGATCTACGAGCAGTACTTC.

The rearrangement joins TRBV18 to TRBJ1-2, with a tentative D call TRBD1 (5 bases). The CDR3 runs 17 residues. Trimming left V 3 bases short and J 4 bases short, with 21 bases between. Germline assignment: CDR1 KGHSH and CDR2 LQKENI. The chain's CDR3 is CASSPLGGWKQSYGYTF. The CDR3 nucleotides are TGTGCCAGCTCACCCCTGGGGGGGTGGAAGCAATCCTATGGCTACACCTTC.

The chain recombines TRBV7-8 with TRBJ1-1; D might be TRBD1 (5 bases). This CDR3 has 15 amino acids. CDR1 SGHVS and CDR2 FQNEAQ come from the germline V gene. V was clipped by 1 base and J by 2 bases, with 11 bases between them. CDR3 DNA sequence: TGTGCCAGCAGCTTAGGGCAGGGATTTAACACTGAAGCTTTCTTT. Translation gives CASSLGQGFNTEAFF.

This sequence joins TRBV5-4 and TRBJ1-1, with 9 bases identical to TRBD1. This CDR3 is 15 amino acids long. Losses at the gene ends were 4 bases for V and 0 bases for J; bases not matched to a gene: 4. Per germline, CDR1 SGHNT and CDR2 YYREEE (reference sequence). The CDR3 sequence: CASSITGGLNTEAFF. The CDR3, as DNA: TGTGCCAGCAGCATCACAGGGGGCTTGAACACTGAAGCTTTCTTT.

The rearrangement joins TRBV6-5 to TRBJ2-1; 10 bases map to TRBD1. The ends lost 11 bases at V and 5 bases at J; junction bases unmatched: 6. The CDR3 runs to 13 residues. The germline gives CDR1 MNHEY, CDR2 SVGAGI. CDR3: CAAGQGTNNEQFF. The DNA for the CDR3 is TGTGCCGCGGGACAGGGGACCAACAATGAGCAGTTCTTC.

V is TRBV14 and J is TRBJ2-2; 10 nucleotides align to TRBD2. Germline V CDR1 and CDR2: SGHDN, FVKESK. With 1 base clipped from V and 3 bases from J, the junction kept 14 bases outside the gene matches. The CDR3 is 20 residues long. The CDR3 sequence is CASSQVSSGGRVTYTGELFF. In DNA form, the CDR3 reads TGTGCCAGCAGCCAAGTGTCTAGCGGGGGTCGGGTGACGTACACCGGGGAGCTGTTTTTT.

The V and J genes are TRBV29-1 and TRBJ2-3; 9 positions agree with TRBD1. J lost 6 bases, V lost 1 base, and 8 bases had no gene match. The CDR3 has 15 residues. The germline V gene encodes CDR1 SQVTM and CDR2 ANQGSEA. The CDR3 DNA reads TGCAGCGTTGAAGCTGAAGGACAGGGGCTGGATACGCAGTATTTT. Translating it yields CSVEAEGQGLDTQYF.

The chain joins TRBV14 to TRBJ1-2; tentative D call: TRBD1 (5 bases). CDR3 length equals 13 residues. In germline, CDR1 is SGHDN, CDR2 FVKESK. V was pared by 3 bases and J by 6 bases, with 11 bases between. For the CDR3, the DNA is TGTGCCAGCAGCCAGGGACTCACTCATGGCTACACCTTC. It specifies CASSQGLTHGYTF.

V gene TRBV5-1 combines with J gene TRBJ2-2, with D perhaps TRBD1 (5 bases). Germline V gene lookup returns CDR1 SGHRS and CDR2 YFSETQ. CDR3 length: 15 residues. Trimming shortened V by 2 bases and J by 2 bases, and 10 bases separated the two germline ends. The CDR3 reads CASSFGRANTGELFF. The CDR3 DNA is TGCGCCAGCAGCTTTGGCAGGGCCAACACCGGGGAGCTGTTTTTT.

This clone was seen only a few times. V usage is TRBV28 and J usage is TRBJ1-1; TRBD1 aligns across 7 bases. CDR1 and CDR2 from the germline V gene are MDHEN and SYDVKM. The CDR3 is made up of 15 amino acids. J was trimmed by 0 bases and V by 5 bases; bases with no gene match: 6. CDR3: CASSPMTGLNTEAFF. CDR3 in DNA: TGTGCCAGCAGTCCTATGACAGGGTTGAACACTGAAGCTTTCTTT.

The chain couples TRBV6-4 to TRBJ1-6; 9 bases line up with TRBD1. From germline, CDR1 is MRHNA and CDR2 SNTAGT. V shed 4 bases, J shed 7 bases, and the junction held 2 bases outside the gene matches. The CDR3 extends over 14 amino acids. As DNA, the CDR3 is TGTGCCAGCAGTGCTGGGACAGGGAATTCACCCCTCCACTTT. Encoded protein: CASSAGTGNSPLHF.

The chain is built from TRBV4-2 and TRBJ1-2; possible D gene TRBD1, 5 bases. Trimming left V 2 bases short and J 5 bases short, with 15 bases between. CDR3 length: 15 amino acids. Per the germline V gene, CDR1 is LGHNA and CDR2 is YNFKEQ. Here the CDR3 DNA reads TGTGCCAGCAGCCAACATGATGGGACTCTTTATGGCTACACCTTC. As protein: CASSQHDGTLYGYTF.

The CDR3 loop is CASRGGGLPDTDTQYF. CDR3 nucleotides: TGTGCCAGCAGAGGGGGGGGCCTTCCTGACACAGATACGCAGTATTTT. The chain employs TRBV9 and TRBJ2-3; D is possibly TRBD2 (7 bases). CDR1 is SGDLS and CDR2 is YYNGEE in the germline V gene. Deletions cut 5 bases from V and 2 bases from J, with 18 bases between. CDR3 length: 16 amino acids.

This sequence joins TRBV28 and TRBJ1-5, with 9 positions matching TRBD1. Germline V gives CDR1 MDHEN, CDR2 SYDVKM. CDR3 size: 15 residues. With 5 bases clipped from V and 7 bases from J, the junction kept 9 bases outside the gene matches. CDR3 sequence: CASSIAGTGRQPQHF. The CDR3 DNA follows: TGTGCCAGCAGTATAGCCGGGACAGGGAGACAGCCCCAGCATTTT.

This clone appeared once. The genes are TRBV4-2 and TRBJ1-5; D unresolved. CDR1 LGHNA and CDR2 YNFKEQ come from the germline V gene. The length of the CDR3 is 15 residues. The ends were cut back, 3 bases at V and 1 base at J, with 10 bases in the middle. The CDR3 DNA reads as TGTGCCAGCAGCCAGGCCCTCCTGAGCAATCAGCCCCAGCATTTT. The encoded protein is CASSQALLSNQPQHF.

The CDR3 reads CASSAPGIGSGNTIYF. In DNA, the CDR3 is TGTGCCAGCAGCGCGCCAGGGATCGGGTCTGGAAACACCATATATTTT. This chain uses TRBV9 with TRBJ1-3; D is perhaps TRBD1 (5 bases). Per germline, CDR1 SGDLS and CDR2 YYNGEE. The CDR3 runs to 16 residues. The V gene lost 3 bases and the J gene lost 1 base, with 14 bases spanning the gap.

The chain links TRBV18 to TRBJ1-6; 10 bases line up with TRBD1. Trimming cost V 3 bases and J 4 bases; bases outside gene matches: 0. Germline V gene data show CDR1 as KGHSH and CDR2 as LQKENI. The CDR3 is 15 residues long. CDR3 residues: CASSPGQGYNSPLHF. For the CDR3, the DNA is TGTGCCAGCTCACCGGGACAGGGGTATAATTCACCCCTCCACTTT.